The clone carrying this T cell receptor beta chain was counted once. The data are from a study of blood T cell repertoires in COVID-19. Overall study context: Acute and convalescent COVID-19 specimens originated in the United States, Italy and Spain. T cells, B-cell-depleted T cells, or PBMCs provided the cDNA or gDNA that served as material.

Losses at the gene ends were 5 bases for V and 0 bases for J; bases not matched to a gene: 16. CDR1 is SNHLY, CDR2 FYNNEI, per germline. The CDR3 sequence is 19 residues long. Sequencing was performed with immunoSEQ multiplex PCR; in TCRdb, only in-frame clones are kept and a portion is missing. The sample yields some 390,000 clones, more than 85% seen once. The V gene is TRBV2, the J gene TRBJ2-1, with 7 positions matching TRBD2. The sequencing input was peripheral blood. This sequence was found in a human donor in a cohort sampled during active COVID-19. The CDR3 bases are TGTGCCAGCAGTTCTTCAAATTCCCCTAGCGGTAGCTCCTACAATGAGCAGTTCTTC. This codes for CASSSSNSPSGSSYNEQFF.